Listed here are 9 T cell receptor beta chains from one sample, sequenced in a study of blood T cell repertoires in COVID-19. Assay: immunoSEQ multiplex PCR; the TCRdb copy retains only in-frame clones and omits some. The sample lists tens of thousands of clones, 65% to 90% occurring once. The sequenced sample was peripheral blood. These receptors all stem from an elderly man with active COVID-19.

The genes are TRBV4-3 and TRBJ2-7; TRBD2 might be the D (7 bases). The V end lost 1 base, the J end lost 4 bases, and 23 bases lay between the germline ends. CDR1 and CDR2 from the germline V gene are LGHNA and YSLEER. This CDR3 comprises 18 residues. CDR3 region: CASSQGLGGREFSYEQYF. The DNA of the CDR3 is TGCGCCAGCAGCCAAGGATTGGGGGGGCGCGAATTCTCGTACGAGCAGTACTTC.

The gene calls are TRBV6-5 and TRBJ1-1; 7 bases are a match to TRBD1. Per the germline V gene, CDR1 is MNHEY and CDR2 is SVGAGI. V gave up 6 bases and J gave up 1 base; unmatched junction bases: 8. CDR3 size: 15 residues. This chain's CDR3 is CASSPLGQKNTEAFF. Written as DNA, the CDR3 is TGTGCCAGCAGCCCCTTGGGACAGAAGAACACTGAAGCTTTCTTT.

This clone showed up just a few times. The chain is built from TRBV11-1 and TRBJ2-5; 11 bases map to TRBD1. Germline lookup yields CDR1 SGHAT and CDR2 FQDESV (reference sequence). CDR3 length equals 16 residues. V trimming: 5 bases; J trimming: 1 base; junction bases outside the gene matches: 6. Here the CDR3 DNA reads TGTGCCAGCAGCAACCCGGGACAGGGGGTCCAAGAGACCCAGTACTTC. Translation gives CASSNPGQGVQETQYF. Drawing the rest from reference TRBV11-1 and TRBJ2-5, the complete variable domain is EAEVAQSPRYKITEKSQAVAFWCDPISGHATLYWYRQILGQGPELLVQFQDESVVDDSQLPKDRFSAERLKGVDSTLKIQPAELGDSAMYLCASSNPGQGVQETQYFGPGTRLLVL.

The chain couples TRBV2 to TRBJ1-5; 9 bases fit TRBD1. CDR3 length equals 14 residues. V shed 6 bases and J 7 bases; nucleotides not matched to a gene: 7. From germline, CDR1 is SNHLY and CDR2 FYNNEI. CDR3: CASRGDRELQPQHF. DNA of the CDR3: TGTGCCAGCAGAGGGGACAGGGAATTGCAGCCCCAGCATTTT.

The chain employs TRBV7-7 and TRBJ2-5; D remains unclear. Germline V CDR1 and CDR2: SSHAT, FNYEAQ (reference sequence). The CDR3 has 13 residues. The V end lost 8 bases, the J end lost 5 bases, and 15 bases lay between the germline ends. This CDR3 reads CASCLNLAETQYF. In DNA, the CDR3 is TGTGCCAGCTGCCTCAATTTGGCCGAGACCCAGTACTTC. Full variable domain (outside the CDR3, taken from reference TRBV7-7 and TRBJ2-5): GAGVSQSPRYKVTKRGQDVTLRCDPISSHATLYWYQQALGQGPEFLTYFNYEAQPDKSGLPSDRFSAERPEGSISTLTIQRTEQRDSAMYRCASCLNLAETQYFGPGTRLLVL.

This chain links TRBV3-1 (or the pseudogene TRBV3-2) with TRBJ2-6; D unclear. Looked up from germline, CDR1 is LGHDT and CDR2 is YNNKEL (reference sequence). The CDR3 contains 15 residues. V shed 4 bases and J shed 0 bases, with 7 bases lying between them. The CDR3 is CASSLSSSGANVLTF. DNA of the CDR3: TGTGCCAGCAGCCTTAGCTCCTCTGGGGCCAACGTCCTGACTTTC.

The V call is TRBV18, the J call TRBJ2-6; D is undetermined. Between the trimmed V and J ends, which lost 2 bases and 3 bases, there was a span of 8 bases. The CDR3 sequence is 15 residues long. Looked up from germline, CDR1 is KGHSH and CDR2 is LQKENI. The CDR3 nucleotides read TGTGCCAGCTCACCAAGCCCAGGTGGGGCCAACGTCCTGACTTTC. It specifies CASSPSPGGANVLTF.

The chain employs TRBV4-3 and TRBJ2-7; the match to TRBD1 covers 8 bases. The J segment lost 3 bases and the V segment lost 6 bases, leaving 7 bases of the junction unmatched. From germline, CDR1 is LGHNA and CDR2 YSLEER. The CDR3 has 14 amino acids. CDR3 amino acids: CASRMNRGDYEQYF. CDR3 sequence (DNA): TGCGCCAGCAGAATGAACAGGGGGGACTACGAGCAGTACTTC.

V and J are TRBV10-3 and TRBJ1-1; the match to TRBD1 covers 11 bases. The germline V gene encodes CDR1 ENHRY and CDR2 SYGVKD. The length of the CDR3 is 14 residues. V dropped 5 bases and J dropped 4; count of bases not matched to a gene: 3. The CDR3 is CAISNGQGATEAFF. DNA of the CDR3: TGTGCCATCAGTAATGGACAGGGGGCCACTGAAGCTTTCTTT.